The entry below gives a single T cell receptor (beta chain) sequence along with its context. Its antigen is unidentified. The data derive from a study of T cell responses to AZD1222 COVID-19 vaccine. Findings of the study overall: Females made up more of the donors, who were largely white British, and clonal diversity may have come out too low. A rise in Spike-specific TCR breadth and depth followed two AZD1222 doses. No repertoire was sampled before or during the peak T cell response, only after it. Baseline antibody screening turned up just a handful of seropositive AZD1222 recipients.

Libraries were prepared by immunoSEQ multiplex PCR; TCRdb keeps only in-frame clonotypes and omits some of them. The repertoire holds about 120,000 clones, with about 91% as singletons. The J segment lost 5 bases and the V segment lost 3 bases, leaving 6 bases of the junction unmatched. Germline V gene sequence: CDR1 SGHTA, CDR2 FQGNSA. This CDR3 is built from 15 residues. Source: peripheral blood, taken 28 days after the second AZD1222 dose. The source is an adult who received the AZD1222 COVID-19 vaccine. The chain couples TRBV7-2 to TRBJ2-5; TRBD2 agrees at 10 bases. The CDR3 region is CASSFGTSGVETQYF. DNA for the CDR3: TGTGCCAGCAGCTTTGGAACTAGCGGGGTGGAGACCCAGTACTTC.